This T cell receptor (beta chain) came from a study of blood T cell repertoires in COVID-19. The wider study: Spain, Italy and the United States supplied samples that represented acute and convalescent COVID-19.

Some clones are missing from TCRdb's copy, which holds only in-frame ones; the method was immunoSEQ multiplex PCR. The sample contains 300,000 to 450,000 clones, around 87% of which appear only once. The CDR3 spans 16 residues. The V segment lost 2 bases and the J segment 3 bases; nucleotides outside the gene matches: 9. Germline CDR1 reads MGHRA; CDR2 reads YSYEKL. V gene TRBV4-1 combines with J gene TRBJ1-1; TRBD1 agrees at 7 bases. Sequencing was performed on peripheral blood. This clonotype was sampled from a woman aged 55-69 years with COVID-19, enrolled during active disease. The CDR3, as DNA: TGCGCCAGCAGCCAAACCTTAGGGGGCGCGGACACTGAAGCTTTCTTT. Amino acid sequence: CASSQTLGGADTEAFF.